Below are 22 T cell receptor beta chains sequenced from a single sample in a study of blood T cell repertoires in COVID-19. Assay: immunoSEQ multiplex PCR; the TCRdb copy retains only in-frame clones and omits some. Of roughly 100,000 clones in the sample, over 80% were seen once. Source material: peripheral blood. These receptor sequences come from a man in his forties or fifties with acute or convalescent COVID-19.

V is TRBV30 and J is TRBJ2-7; 8 nucleotides align to TRBD1. CDR1 is GTSNPN, CDR2 SVGIG, per germline (reference sequence). The V segment lost 8 bases and the J segment 4 bases; nucleotides outside the gene matches: 7. CDR3 size: 12 residues. CDR3 nucleotide sequence: TGTGCCCGCGGACAGGGACGGTACGAGCAGTACTTC. Protein: CARGQGRYEQYF.

V and J are TRBV29-1 and TRBJ1-1; D is unresolved. V lost 5 bases and J lost 5, with 15 bases in between. In germline, CDR1 is SQVTM, CDR2 ANQGSEA. The CDR3 totals 13 residues. The CDR3 nucleotides read TGCAGCGTTTCCCCCGCGGGGAAGACTGAAGCTTTCTTT. Amino acid sequence: CSVSPAGKTEAFF.

The chain employs TRBV6-2 or TRBV6-3 and TRBJ2-5; 11 bases match TRBD1. With V trimmed by 2 bases and J by 5 bases, 7 bases remained unmatched. Germline V gene data show CDR1 as MNHEY and CDR2 as SVGEGT. The CDR3 is 16 residues long. The chain's CDR3 is CASSYERTGGPETQYF. The CDR3 DNA follows: TGTGCCAGCAGTTACGAACGGACAGGGGGCCCGGAGACCCAGTACTTC.

The genes are TRBV15 and TRBJ1-2; D possibly corresponds to TRBD1 (6 bases). V gave up 4 bases and J gave up 5 bases, with 14 bases separating them. Germline CDR1 and CDR2: LNHNV and YYDKDF (reference sequence). There are 14 residues in the CDR3. The CDR3 spells CATSKDKGGYGYTF. CDR3 in DNA: TGTGCCACCAGCAAGGACAAGGGGGGGTATGGCTACACCTTC.

With respect to this clone: Relative to the germline gene, one junction end is altered; a read error may explain this. The gene calls are TRBV11-3 and TRBJ1-5; TRBD1 matches 8 bases. Germline V gene data show CDR1 as SGHNT and CDR2 as YENEEA. The CDR3 consists of 15 residues. The CDR3 DNA follows: TGTGCCAGCAGCGCAGGGGGCGCGGGCAATCGGCCCCAGCATTTT. Translated: CASSAGGAGNRPQHF. Full variable domain (remainder filled in from reference TRBV11-3 and TRBJ1-5): EAGVVQSPRYKIIEKKQPVAFWCNPISGHNTLYWYLQNLGQGPELLIRYENEEAVDDSQLPKDRFSAERLKGVDSTLKIQPAELGDSAVYLCASSAGGAGNRPQHFGDGTRLSIL.

This clone was seen a single time. The chain couples TRBV5-1 to TRBJ2-5, with a possible D match to TRBD2 (6 bases). V was cut by 9 bases and J by 4 bases, with 19 bases left in between. The CDR3 spans 14 residues. Looked up from germline, CDR1 is SGHRS and CDR2 is YFSETQ. The CDR3, as DNA: TGCGCCACCAGGCGGGGTCAGGAGGGAGAGACCCAGTACTTC. This translates into CATRRGQEGETQYF.

The V gene is TRBV5-1, the J gene TRBJ2-5, with 7 bases lining up with TRBD2. The CDR3 is 14 amino acids. In germline, CDR1 is SGHRS, CDR2 YFSETQ. Unmatched junction bases numbered 7, after V lost 4 bases and J lost 4 bases. In nucleotides, the CDR3 is TGCGCCAGCAGCGTCTCCGGGACTATAGAGACCCAGTACTTC. It translates to CASSVSGTIETQYF.

This sequence joins TRBV4-2 and TRBJ1-2; D call uncertain. The germline V gene has CDR1 LGHNA and CDR2 YNFKEQ. The CDR3 sequence is 13 residues long. V was clipped by 4 bases and J by 5 bases, with 11 bases between them. CDR3 nucleotide sequence: TGTGCCAGCAGCCCCCCGGAGGATTATGGCTACACCTTC. Encoded protein: CASSPPEDYGYTF.

The genes are TRBV27 and TRBJ1-1; 7 nucleotides align to TRBD1. Trimming removed 6 bases from V and 5 bases from J; junction bases left unmatched: 3. In germline, CDR1 is MNHEY, CDR2 SMNVEV (reference sequence). The CDR3 consists of 12 residues. For the CDR3, the DNA is TGTGCCAGCAGAGACAGGGTTACTGAAGCTTTCTTT. Its protein is CASRDRVTEAFF.

This clone was seen a handful of times. The chain joins TRBV25-1 to TRBJ1-2; a weak D match, TRBD1 (5 bases). Trimming left V 8 bases short and J 4 bases short, with 20 bases between. CDR1 MGHDK and CDR2 SYGVNS come from the germline V gene. The CDR3 is made up of 15 amino acids. CDR3 in amino acids: CASSPRTLSFYGYTF. The CDR3 DNA is TGTGCCAGCTCCCCCCGGACACTGAGCTTCTATGGCTACACCTTC.

In its sample, this clone was seen a few times. The chain is built from TRBV19 and TRBJ1-5; weak D call: TRBD1 (6 bases). CDR3 length: 16 residues. V lost 4 bases, J lost 0 bases, and 13 bases lay in between. Germline V gives CDR1 LNHDA, CDR2 SQIVND (reference sequence). CDR3 DNA: TGTGCCAGTAGTAAAGGACAGAGTAATAGCAATCAGCCCCAGCATTTT. This gives the protein CASSKGQSNSNQPQHF.

The chain uses TRBV19 and TRBJ1-2; TRBD1 is a possible D gene (6 bases). The germline V gene encodes CDR1 LNHDA and CDR2 SQIVND (reference sequence). The CDR3 consists of 15 residues. The V end lost 5 bases, the J end lost 6 bases, and 19 bases lay between the germline ends. The CDR3 loop is CASSPGGGLKDGYTF. The CDR3 DNA is TGTGCCAGTAGTCCCGGGGGGGGGCTGAAGGATGGCTACACCTTC.

This sequence joins TRBV27 and TRBJ1-5; D gene unclear. Germline CDR1 reads MNHEY; CDR2 reads SMNVEV (reference sequence). The length of the CDR3 is 15 residues. V dropped 0 bases and J dropped 4 bases, with 10 bases sitting between them. CDR3 nucleotides: TGTGCCAGCAGTTTATCGGAGGGCACGAATCAGCCCCAGCATTTT. It yields the protein CASSLSEGTNQPQHF.

The chain joins TRBV11-3 to TRBJ2-1, with a tentative D call TRBD1 (6 bases). The V end lost 5 bases, the J end lost 12 bases, and 20 bases lay between the germline ends. This CDR3 contains 14 residues. Germline V gene sequence: CDR1 SGHNT, CDR2 YENEEA. The CDR3 sequence is CASSPPWTVVGQFF. DNA for the CDR3: TGTGCCAGCAGCCCGCCCTGGACAGTCGTCGGGCAGTTCTTC.

This clone was picked up one time. The chain joins TRBV2 to TRBJ1-1; D is unresolved. This CDR3 contains 13 residues. Germline CDR1 reads SNHLY; CDR2 reads FYNNEI. Trimming pared 8 bases from V and 0 bases from J, leaving 10 bases between. The CDR3 region has the DNA TGTGCCAGCGGATCGGGTCTGAACACTGAAGCTTTCTTT. Its protein product is CASGSGLNTEAFF.

This clone came up a few times. The chain recombines TRBV6-5 with TRBJ1-4; possible D gene TRBD1, 6 bases. Trimming stripped 0 bases from V and 4 bases from J, with 12 bases between. The CDR3 totals 16 residues. The germline gives CDR1 MNHEY, CDR2 SVGAGI. Here the CDR3 DNA reads TGTGCCAGCAGTTACTCGAGGACAGAACTTAATGAAAAACTGTTTTTT. Amino acid sequence: CASSYSRTELNEKLFF.

On this clone itself: Other nucleotide sequences from this sample produce the same CDR3. The V call is TRBV29-1, the J call TRBJ2-7; the D is unclear. CDR3 size: 11 residues. CDR1 is SQVTM, CDR2 ANQGSEA, per germline. V lost 4 bases, J lost 2 bases, and 6 bases lay in between. CDR3 bases: TGCAGCGTTGTGCAGACCTACGAGCAGTACTTC. It codes for CSVVQTYEQYF.

The chain combines TRBV5-1 with TRBJ2-1, with 16 nucleotides matching TRBD2. Germline CDR1 SGHRS, CDR2 YFSETQ. V was clipped by 2 bases and J by 2 bases; unmatched bases: 7. This CDR3 spans 19 amino acids. The CDR3 DNA follows: TGCGCCAGCAGCTTTTTCGGGACTAGCGGGGGGGAAGCCTACAATGAGCAGTTCTTC. This sequence encodes CASSFFGTSGGEAYNEQFF.

The gene calls are TRBV19 and TRBJ1-1, with TRBD1 matching over 8 bases. The CDR3 consists of 15 residues. V lost 6 bases and J lost 1; bases outside the gene matches: 7. The germline V gene encodes CDR1 LNHDA and CDR2 SQIVND (reference sequence). For the CDR3, the DNA is TGTGCCAGTAGGGCCGACAGGGGAAGGAACACTGAAGCTTTCTTT. Translation gives CASRADRGRNTEAFF. The full variable domain, with the rest looked up from reference TRBV19 and TRBJ1-1, is DGGITQSPKYLFRKEGQNVTLSCEQNLNHDAMYWYRQDPGQGLRLIYYSQIVNDFQKGDIAEGYSVSREKKESFPLTVTSAQKNPTAFYLCASRADRGRNTEAFFGQGTRLTVV.

The V and J genes are TRBV7-2 and TRBJ2-1, with a tentative D call TRBD2 (6 bases). This CDR3 is 15 amino acids long. Trimming stripped 2 bases from V and 4 bases from J, with 12 bases between. The germline gives CDR1 SGHTA, CDR2 FQGNSA. The CDR3 nucleotides read TGTGCCAGCAGCTTAACCGGGACTCCGTACAATGAGCAGTTCTTC. Translating gives CASSLTGTPYNEQFF.

In its sample, this clone was seen once. The chain has TRBV2 and TRBJ1-3; D might be TRBD1 (6 bases). The germline CDR1 and CDR2 sequences are SNHLY and FYNNEI. V lost 6 bases to trimming and J lost 0 bases, with 12 bases between them. The CDR3 extends over 15 amino acids. The CDR3 reads CASSASTGSGNTIYF. The CDR3 DNA reads TGTGCCAGCAGCGCTTCGACAGGCTCTGGAAACACCATATATTTT.

CDR3 coding DNA: TGCGCCAGCAGCTTGGGTCTAGAAGAGACCCAGTACTTC. This sequence encodes CASSLGLEETQYF. V gene TRBV5-1 combines with J gene TRBJ2-5; D gene ambiguous. This CDR3 has 13 amino acids. V lost 0 bases to trimming and J lost 3 bases, with 6 bases between them. Germline V CDR1 and CDR2: SGHRS, YFSETQ.